A selection of T cell receptor beta chains follows, all from one sample in a study of response to subunit inactivated influenza vaccine. MiXCR, run by TCRdb on the RT-PCR reads, gives a single entry per CDR3 protein. The sample includes about 520,000 distinct CDR3 sequences, approximately 24% seen only once; the top ten take 1.5% to 2%. The material was CD4+ T cells sorted from PBMCs, obtained around 5 days after vaccination. The source is a middle-aged man who received an inactivated influenza vaccine. CDR3s include the opening cysteine and the closing phenylalanine or tryptophan. D genes are given only for firm matches. Only part of the rows carry a size: once, few, many, or a class if the clone is expanded.

abundance: few
j_gene: TRBJ1-2
d_gene: -
v_gene: TRBV4-3
CDR3nt: TGCGCCAGCAGCCAAGACTCTGAGAGCGGCTACACCTTC
CDR3aa: CASSQDSESGYTF

abundance: few
j_gene: TRBJ2-5
d_gene: TRBD1
v_gene: TRBV7-8
CDR3nt: TGTGCCAGCCTAATCGACAGGGGAAACCAAGAGACCCAGTACTTC
CDR3aa: CASLIDRGNQETQYF

abundance: -
j_gene: TRBJ2-7
d_gene: -
v_gene: TRBV11-2
CDR3nt: TGTGCCAGCAGCTTAGTGGCCGCGTCGAGCTCCTACGAGCAGTACTTC
CDR3aa: CASSLVAASSSYEQYF

abundance: few
j_gene: TRBJ1-1
d_gene: -
v_gene: TRBV5-5
CDR3nt: TGTGCCAGCAGCTTAGACGTCGGGGGGCTCGGGGAAGCTTTCTTT
CDR3aa: CASSLDVGGLGEAFF

abundance: few
j_gene: TRBJ1-1
d_gene: -
v_gene: TRBV5-1
CDR3nt: TGCGCCAGCAGCTCCGACGGGGTCGACACTGAAGCTTTCTTT
CDR3aa: CASSSDGVDTEAFF

abundance: -
j_gene: TRBJ2-3
d_gene: -
v_gene: TRBV20-1
CDR3nt: TGCAGTGCTAGATCCGGACAGTCCACAGATACGCAGTATTTT
CDR3aa: CSARSGQSTDTQYF

abundance: few
j_gene: TRBJ2-7
d_gene: -
v_gene: TRBV4-3
CDR3nt: TGCGCCAGCAGCCAAGATAAGTACTACGAGCAGTACTTC
CDR3aa: CASSQDKYYEQYF

abundance: -
j_gene: TRBJ2-3
d_gene: -
v_gene: TRBV5-1
CDR3nt: TGCGCCAGCAGCTTTGTAAAGGGCTCGGCAGATACGCAGTATTTT
CDR3aa: CASSFVKGSADTQYF

abundance: many
j_gene: TRBJ2-5
d_gene: TRBD1
v_gene: TRBV7-9
CDR3nt: TGTGCCAGCAGTGCAACATATGGACAGGGTTCAGCGGAGACCCAGTACTTC
CDR3aa: CASSATYGQGSAETQYF

abundance: few
j_gene: TRBJ2-1
d_gene: TRBD1
v_gene: TRBV7-2
CDR3nt: TGTGCCAGCAGTCTCTCCGGGACAGGGAATTACAATGAGCAGTTCTTC
CDR3aa: CASSLSGTGNYNEQFF

abundance: -
j_gene: TRBJ2-1
d_gene: TRBD2
v_gene: TRBV5-1
CDR3nt: TGCGCCAGCAGCCTAGGAGGAGCGGGAAGTTCCTACAATGAGCAGTTCTTC
CDR3aa: CASSLGGAGSSYNEQFF

abundance: few
j_gene: TRBJ1-6
d_gene: -
v_gene: TRBV4-1
CDR3nt: TGCGCCAGCAGCCAAAGTCTACAGGGTAGCTCACCCCTCCACTTT
CDR3aa: CASSQSLQGSSPLHF